The 9 T cell receptor beta chains below were found in one sample sequenced in a study of blood T cell repertoires in COVID-19 (dated by TCRdb to 2020 to 2022). Libraries were built with the immunoSEQ multiplex PCR assay. TCRdb's version of the immuneACCESS table is confined to in-frame rearrangements and falls short of the full clone set. An unresolved V gene accounts for under half of the shortfall where checked; the remainder is of unknown origin. The table for this sample lists about 200,000 clones; around 88% of them were counted only once. About 1.5% of the sample rests with the top ten. Sequencing was carried out using peripheral blood. The origin of the receptors is a man between 18 and 35 years old with active or convalescent COVID-19.

The chain carries TRBV6-2 or TRBV6-3 and TRBJ2-7; 9 nucleotides agree with TRBD1. The CDR3 is 19 amino acids. V was pared by 2 bases and J by 2 bases, with 16 bases of the junction left unmatched. Germline CDR1 is MNHEY and CDR2 is SVGEGT. CDR3 DNA: TGTGCCAGCAGTTACCACGGGACAGGGAGGGCGGGTTCGGCCTACGAGCAGTACTTC. Protein sequence: CASSYHGTGRAGSAYEQYF.

This chain uses TRBV28 with TRBJ1-6; perhaps TRBD1 as D (5 bases). Germline loops: CDR1 MDHEN, CDR2 SYDVKM. CDR3 length: 14 amino acids. Trimming cost V 6 bases and J 11 bases, with 17 bases left between them. The CDR3 DNA reads as TGTGCCAGCAGACCGGGGCGGGGATCCGCACCCCTCCACTTT. This translates into CASRPGRGSAPLHF.

This clone turned up a few times. CDR3 loop: CATKATGGYWAEQFF. The CDR3 region has the DNA TGTGCCACCAAGGCAACAGGGGGCTATTGGGCTGAGCAGTTCTTC. The chain uses TRBV7-8 and TRBJ2-1, with 9 bases that match TRBD1. With V trimmed by 10 bases and J by 9 bases, 16 bases remained unmatched. Germline loops: CDR1 SGHVS, CDR2 FQNEAQ. The CDR3 covers 15 residues.

The V call is TRBV28, the J call TRBJ2-7; 12 positions match TRBD2. CDR3 size: 20 residues. Germline V lookup: CDR1 MDHEN, CDR2 SYDVKM. Losses at the gene ends were 6 bases for V and 4 bases for J; bases not matched to a gene: 22. The CDR3 DNA is TGTGCCAGCAGCCCCCAGGGCCCCGGGACTAGCGGGCGGAGGTCTTACGAGCAGTACTTC. Its protein is CASSPQGPGTSGRRSYEQYF.

This clone showed up just once. V usage is TRBV7-2 and J usage is TRBJ1-1, with TRBD1 as a possible D gene (6 bases). The V end lost 4 bases, the J end lost 1 base, and 7 bases lay between the germline ends. Germline CDR1 and CDR2: SGHTA and FQGNSA. This CDR3 is 13 amino acids long. Here the CDR3 reads CASSYRANTEAFF. In nucleotides, the CDR3 is TGTGCCAGCAGCTACAGGGCGAACACTGAAGCTTTCTTT.

The chain recombines TRBV28 with TRBJ1-2; 7 bases line up with TRBD1. The CDR3 is 15 residues long. Germline V gene lookup returns CDR1 MDHEN and CDR2 SYDVKM. V trimming: 7 bases; J trimming: 0 bases; junction bases outside the gene matches: 8. CDR3: CASTETGFANYGYTF. The CDR3 DNA sequence: TGTGCCAGCACCGAGACAGGGTTCGCTAACTATGGCTACACCTTC.

CDR3 loop: CASSPRLLREGQPQHF. In DNA form, the CDR3 reads TGTGCCAGCTCACCACGGTTACTTAGGGAGGGCCAGCCCCAGCATTTT. This rearrangement joins TRBV18 to TRBJ1-5; no clear D. The CDR3 totals 16 residues. V was trimmed by 1 base and J by 7 bases, leaving 17 bases between them. The germline gives CDR1 KGHSH, CDR2 LQKENI. Full variable domain (outside the CDR3, taken from reference TRBV18 and TRBJ1-5): NAGVMQNPRHLVRRRGQEARLRCSPMKGHSHVYWYRQLPEEGLKFMVYLQKENIIDESGMPKERFSAEFPKEGPSILRIQQVVRGDSAAYFCASSPRLLREGQPQHFGDGTRLSIL.

The J gene is TRBJ2-7, the V gene TRBV7-2; TRBD2 might be the D (6 bases). The germline V and J ends were trimmed by 5 bases and 0 bases, with 20 bases remaining between them. This CDR3 contains 17 residues. CDR1 is SGHTA and CDR2 is FQGNSA in the germline V gene. Here the CDR3 DNA reads TGTGCCAGCAGCCGCCCCACGCGGGAACCCAGCTCCTACGAGCAGTACTTC. This encodes CASSRPTREPSSYEQYF.

The chain combines TRBV6-5 with TRBJ2-4, with D hard to call. The V end was cut by 4 bases, the J end by 0 bases, with 13 bases between. This CDR3 spans 16 amino acids. From germline, CDR1 is MNHEY and CDR2 SVGAGI. In nucleotides, the CDR3 is TGTGCCAGCAGTTTGAGCAGCGTACTAGCCAAAAACATTCAGTACTTC. Translation gives CASSLSSVLAKNIQYF.